In this sample, the clone carrying this T cell receptor beta chain is medium-sized. Antigen: not known. V lost 0 bases, J lost 7 bases, and 5 bases lay in between. Germline V gives CDR1 SGHRS, CDR2 YFSETQ. The CDR3 consists of 12 residues. The source of the sample is a study of immune heterogeneity within non-small cell lung tumors. The wider study: Of all tumors, 4 turned out to be squamous cell carcinomas, more than eight were non-squamous carcinomas and 1 was not otherwise specified.

The template consisted of bulk tumor genomic DNA, with roughly 0.6 ug used per sample. Several spatially distant biopsies were obtained per primary tumor intraoperatively. Untreated, newly diagnosed non-small cell lung cancer patients underwent curative surgery. All donors had received a new diagnosis of non-small cell lung cancer and were undergoing surgery with curative intent. Study observations and caveats: High-frequency clones unique to single sites coexisted with identical dominant CDR3 beta clonotypes that recurred across tumor sites within a patient. Significant yet moderate, the positive correlation between local T-cell clonality and local tumor mutational burden reached an R of roughly 0.31.

The TCR beta CDR3 region underwent multiplex PCR amplification with 32 V and 13 J primers. TCRdb re-called the multiplex PCR reads through MiXCR, storing one row per CDR3 protein. This sample carries about 3,200 distinct CDR3 sequences, around a fifth of them seen once, and the ten largest clones take more than 15%. The sample was lung tumor tissue. This TCR was recovered from a man aged 55-75 years with non-small cell lung cancer. The J gene is TRBJ2-1, the V gene TRBV5-1; D is ambiguous. The CDR3 DNA reads TGCGCCAGCAGCTTGGAAGGGAATGAGCAGTTCTTC. Translated, it gives CASSLEGNEQFF.